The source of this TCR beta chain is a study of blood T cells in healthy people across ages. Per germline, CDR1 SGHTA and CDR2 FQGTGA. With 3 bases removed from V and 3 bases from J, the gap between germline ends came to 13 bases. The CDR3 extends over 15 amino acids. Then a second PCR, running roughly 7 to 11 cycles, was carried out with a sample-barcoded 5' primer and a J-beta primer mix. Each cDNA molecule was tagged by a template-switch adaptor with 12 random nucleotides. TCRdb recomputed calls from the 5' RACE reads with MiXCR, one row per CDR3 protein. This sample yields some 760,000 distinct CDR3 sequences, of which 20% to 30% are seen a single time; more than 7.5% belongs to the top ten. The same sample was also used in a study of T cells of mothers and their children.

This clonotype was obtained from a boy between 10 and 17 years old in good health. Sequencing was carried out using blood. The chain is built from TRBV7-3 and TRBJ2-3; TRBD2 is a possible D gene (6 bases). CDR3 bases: TGTGCCAGCAGCTTTTCCGGGGGTTGGACAGATACGCAGTATTTT. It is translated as CASSFSGGWTDTQYF. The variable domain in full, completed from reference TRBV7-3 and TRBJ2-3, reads GAGVSQTPSNKVTEKGKYVELRCDPISGHTALYWYRQSLGQGPEFLIYFQGTGAADDSGLPNDRFFAVRPEGSVSTLKIQRTERGDSAVYLCASSFSGGWTDTQYFGPGTRLTVL.